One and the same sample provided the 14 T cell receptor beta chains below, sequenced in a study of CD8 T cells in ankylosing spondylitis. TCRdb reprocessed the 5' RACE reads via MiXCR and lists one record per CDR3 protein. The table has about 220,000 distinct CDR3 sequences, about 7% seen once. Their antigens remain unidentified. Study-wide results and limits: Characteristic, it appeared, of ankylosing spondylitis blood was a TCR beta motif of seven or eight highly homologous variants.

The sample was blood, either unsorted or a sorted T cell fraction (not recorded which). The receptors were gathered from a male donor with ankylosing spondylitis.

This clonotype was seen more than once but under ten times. The CDR3 sequence: CASSDSWPPYNEQFF. CDR3 DNA: TGTGCCAGCAGTGACTCCTGGCCCCCCTACAATGAGCAGTTCTTC. The chain couples TRBV6-4 to TRBJ2-1; D unresolved. V shed 0 bases and J shed 2 bases, with 8 bases lying between them. Germline V CDR1 and CDR2: MRHNA, SNTAGT. The CDR3 loop spans 15 amino acids.

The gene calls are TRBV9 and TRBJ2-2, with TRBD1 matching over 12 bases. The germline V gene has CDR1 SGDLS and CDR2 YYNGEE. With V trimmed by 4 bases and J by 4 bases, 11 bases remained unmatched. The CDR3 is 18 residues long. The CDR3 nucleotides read TGTGCCAGCAGCTTTTCCCGGGACAGGGGGCCGACCACCGGGGAGCTGTTTTTT. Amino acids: CASSFSRDRGPTTGELFF. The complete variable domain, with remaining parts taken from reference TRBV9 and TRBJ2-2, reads DSGVTQTPKHLITATGQRVTLRCSPRSGDLSVYWYQQSLDQGLQFLIQYYNGEERAKGNILERFSAQQFPDLHSELNLSSLELGDSALYFCASSFSRDRGPTTGELFFGEGSRLTVL.

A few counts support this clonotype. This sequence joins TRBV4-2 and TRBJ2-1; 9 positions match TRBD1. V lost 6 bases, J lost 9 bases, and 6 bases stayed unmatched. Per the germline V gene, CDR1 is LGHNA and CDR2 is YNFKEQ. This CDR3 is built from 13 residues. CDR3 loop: CASSLWTGAEQFF. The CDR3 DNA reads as TGTGCCAGCAGTCTTTGGACAGGGGCTGAGCAGTTCTTC.

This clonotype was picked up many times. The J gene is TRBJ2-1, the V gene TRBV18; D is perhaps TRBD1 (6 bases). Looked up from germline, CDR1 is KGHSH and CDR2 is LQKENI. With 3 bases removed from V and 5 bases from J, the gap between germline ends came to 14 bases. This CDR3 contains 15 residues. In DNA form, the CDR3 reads TGTGCCAGCTCACCCCTGGTGGACAGAGACAATGAGCAGTTCTTC. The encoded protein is CASSPLVDRDNEQFF.

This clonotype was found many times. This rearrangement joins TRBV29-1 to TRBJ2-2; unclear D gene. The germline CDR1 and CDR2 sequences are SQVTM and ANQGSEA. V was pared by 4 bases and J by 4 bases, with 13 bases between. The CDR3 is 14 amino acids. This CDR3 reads CSVVGAPGTGELFF. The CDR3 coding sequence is TGCAGCGTTGTAGGCGCCCCGGGCACCGGGGAGCTGTTTTTT.

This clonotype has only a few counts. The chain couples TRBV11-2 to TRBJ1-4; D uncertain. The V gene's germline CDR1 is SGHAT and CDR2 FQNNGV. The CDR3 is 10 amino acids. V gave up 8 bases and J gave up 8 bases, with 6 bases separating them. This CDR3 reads CASEREKLFF. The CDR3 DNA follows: TGTGCCAGCGAGAGGGAAAAACTGTTTTTT.

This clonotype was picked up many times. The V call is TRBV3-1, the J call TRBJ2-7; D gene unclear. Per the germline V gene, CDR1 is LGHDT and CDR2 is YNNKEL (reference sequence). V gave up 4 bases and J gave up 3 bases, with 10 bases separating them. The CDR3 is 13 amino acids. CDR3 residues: CASSPTVNYEQYF. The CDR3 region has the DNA TGTGCCAGCAGCCCCACAGTGAACTACGAGCAGTACTTC.

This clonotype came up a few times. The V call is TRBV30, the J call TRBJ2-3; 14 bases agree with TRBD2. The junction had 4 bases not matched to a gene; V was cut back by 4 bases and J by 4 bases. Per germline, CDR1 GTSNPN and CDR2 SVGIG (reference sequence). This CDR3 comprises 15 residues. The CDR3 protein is CAWIGTSGSADTQYF. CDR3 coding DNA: TGTGCCTGGATTGGGACTAGCGGGAGTGCAGATACGCAGTATTTT.

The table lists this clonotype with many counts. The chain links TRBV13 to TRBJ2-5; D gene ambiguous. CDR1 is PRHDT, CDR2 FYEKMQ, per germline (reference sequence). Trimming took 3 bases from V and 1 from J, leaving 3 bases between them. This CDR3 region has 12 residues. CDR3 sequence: CASSLVQETQYF. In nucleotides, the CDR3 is TGTGCCAGCAGCTTGGTCCAAGAGACCCAGTACTTC.

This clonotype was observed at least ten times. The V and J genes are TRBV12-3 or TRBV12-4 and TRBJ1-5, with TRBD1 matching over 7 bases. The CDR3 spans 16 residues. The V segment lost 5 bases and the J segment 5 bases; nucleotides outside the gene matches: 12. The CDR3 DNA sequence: TGTGCCAGCAGTCCGGGACAGCGAGGACCCCATCAGCCCCAGCATTTT. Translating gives CASSPGQRGPHQPQHF.

The CDR3: CASREKDRGYEQYF. The CDR3 DNA is TGTGCCAGCCGGGAGAAGGACAGGGGCTACGAGCAGTACTTC. This sequence joins TRBV2 and TRBJ2-7, with 9 nucleotides matching TRBD1. Germline assignment: CDR1 SNHLY and CDR2 FYNNEI. V lost 8 bases, J lost 3 bases, and 8 bases stayed unmatched. The CDR3 spans 14 residues.

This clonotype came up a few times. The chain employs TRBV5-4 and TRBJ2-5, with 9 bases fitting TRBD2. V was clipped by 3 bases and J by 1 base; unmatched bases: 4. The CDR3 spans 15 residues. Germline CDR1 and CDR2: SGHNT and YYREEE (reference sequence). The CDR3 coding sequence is TGTGCCAGCAGCTCGCCGACTAGCGGCCAAGAGACCCAGTACTTC. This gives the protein CASSSPTSGQETQYF.

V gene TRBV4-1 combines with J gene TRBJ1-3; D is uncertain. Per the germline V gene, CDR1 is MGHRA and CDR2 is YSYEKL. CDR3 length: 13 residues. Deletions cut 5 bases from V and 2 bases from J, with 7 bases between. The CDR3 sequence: CASSDGPGNTIYF. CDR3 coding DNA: TGCGCCAGCAGCGATGGGCCTGGAAACACCATATATTTT.

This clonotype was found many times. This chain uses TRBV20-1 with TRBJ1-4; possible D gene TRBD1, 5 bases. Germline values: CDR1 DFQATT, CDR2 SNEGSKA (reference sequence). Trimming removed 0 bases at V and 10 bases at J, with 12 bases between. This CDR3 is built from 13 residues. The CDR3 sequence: CSARDQTTVKLFF. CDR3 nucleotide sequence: TGCAGTGCTAGAGACCAAACGACAGTAAAACTGTTTTTT.